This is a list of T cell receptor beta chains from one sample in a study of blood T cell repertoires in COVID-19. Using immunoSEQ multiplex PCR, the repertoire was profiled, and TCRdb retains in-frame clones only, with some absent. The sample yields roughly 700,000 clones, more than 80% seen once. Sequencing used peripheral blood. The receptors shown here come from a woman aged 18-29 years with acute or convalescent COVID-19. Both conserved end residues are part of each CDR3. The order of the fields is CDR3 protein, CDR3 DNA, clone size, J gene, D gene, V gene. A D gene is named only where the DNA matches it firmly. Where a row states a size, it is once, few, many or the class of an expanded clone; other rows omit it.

cdr3_aa: CASSLPPKGTQHF
cdr3_nt: TGTGCCAGCAGCTTACCCCCGAAGGGGACCCAGCATTTT
clone_size: NA
j_call: TRBJ1-5
d_call: NA
v_call: TRBV7-2

cdr3_aa: CASSERQVLVGSDGYTF
cdr3_nt: TGTGCCAGCAGTGAACGACAGGTTTTGGTTGGCTCCGATGGCTACACCTTC
clone_size: NA
j_call: TRBJ1-2
d_call: NA
v_call: TRBV6-1

cdr3_aa: CASSQDEGSGYEQYF
cdr3_nt: TGTGCCAGCAGCCAAGATGAGGGTTCTGGATACGAGCAGTACTTC
clone_size: few
j_call: TRBJ2-7
d_call: NA
v_call: TRBV3-1/TRBV3-2

cdr3_aa: CASETGILKNIQYF
cdr3_nt: TGTGCCAGCGAGACAGGGATTCTCAAAAACATTCAGTACTTC
clone_size: NA
j_call: TRBJ2-4
d_call: TRBD1
v_call: TRBV6-5

cdr3_aa: CASSDGPGTNQPQHF
cdr3_nt: TGTGCCAGCAGTGATGGCCCGGGGACAAATCAGCCCCAGCATTTT
clone_size: NA
j_call: TRBJ1-5
d_call: NA
v_call: TRBV9

cdr3_aa: CASSPDRGPNYGYTF
cdr3_nt: TGCGCCAGCAGTCCCGACAGGGGGCCTAACTATGGCTACACCTTC
clone_size: NA
j_call: TRBJ1-2
d_call: TRBD1
v_call: TRBV23-1

cdr3_aa: CASRTQGAFEQYF
cdr3_nt: TGCGCCAGCCGTACACAGGGGGCTTTCGAGCAGTACTTC
clone_size: NA
j_call: TRBJ2-7
d_call: TRBD1
v_call: TRBV5-1

cdr3_aa: CASRGEGRYQPQHF
cdr3_nt: TGTGCCAGTCGAGGGGAGGGCCGATATCAGCCCCAGCATTTT
clone_size: NA
j_call: TRBJ1-5
d_call: NA
v_call: TRBV19

cdr3_aa: CASSLYRDRAITDTQYF
cdr3_nt: TGTGCCAGCAGTTTATACCGGGACAGGGCCATCACAGATACGCAGTATTTT
clone_size: once
j_call: TRBJ2-3
d_call: TRBD1
v_call: TRBV27

cdr3_aa: CATGNSGGARGTDTQYF
cdr3_nt: TGTGCCACCGGAAATAGCGGGGGGGCCCGGGGCACAGATACGCAGTATTTT
clone_size: NA
j_call: TRBJ2-3
d_call: TRBD2
v_call: TRBV24-1

cdr3_aa: CASSQKRGGFNEQFF
cdr3_nt: TGCGCCAGCAGCCAGAAGCGGGGGGGCTTCAATGAGCAGTTCTTC
clone_size: NA
j_call: TRBJ2-1
d_call: TRBD2
v_call: TRBV4-3

cdr3_aa: CATSATGGPPSQETQYF
cdr3_nt: TGTGCCACCAGTGCGACAGGGGGGCCCCCTTCTCAAGAGACCCAGTACTTC
clone_size: NA
j_call: TRBJ2-5
d_call: TRBD1
v_call: TRBV24-1

cdr3_aa: CSVAGQGYGYTF
cdr3_nt: TGCAGCGTTGCAGGACAGGGGTACGGCTACACCTTC
clone_size: few
j_call: TRBJ1-2
d_call: TRBD1
v_call: TRBV29-1

cdr3_aa: CASSLREYEKLFF
cdr3_nt: TGTGCCAGCAGCCTAAGGGAGTATGAAAAACTGTTTTTT
clone_size: once
j_call: TRBJ1-4
d_call: NA
v_call: TRBV27

cdr3_aa: CASSRQGAPAEAFF
cdr3_nt: TGTGCCAGCAGCCGCCAGGGGGCGCCGGCTGAAGCTTTCTTT
clone_size: NA
j_call: TRBJ1-1
d_call: TRBD1
v_call: TRBV7-2

cdr3_aa: CASSYFSVGYTF
cdr3_nt: TGTGCCAGCAGTTACTTCAGTGTTGGCTACACCTTC
clone_size: NA
j_call: TRBJ1-2
d_call: NA
v_call: TRBV6-6

cdr3_aa: CASSYPTDRGQGEQFF
cdr3_nt: TGTGCCAGCAGTTACCCGACCGACAGGGGGCAGGGGGAGCAGTTCTTC
clone_size: NA
j_call: TRBJ2-1
d_call: TRBD1
v_call: TRBV6-6

cdr3_aa: CASASDESDTQYF
cdr3_nt: TGTGCCAGCGCCTCCGATGAGTCAGATACGCAGTATTTT
clone_size: few
j_call: TRBJ2-3
d_call: NA
v_call: TRBV6-4

cdr3_aa: CASSPTLAGGYNEQFF
cdr3_nt: TGTGCCAGCAGCCCAACGTTAGCGGGGGGTTACAATGAGCAGTTCTTC
clone_size: few
j_call: TRBJ2-1
d_call: TRBD2
v_call: TRBV7-3

cdr3_aa: CASTLLSGNTIYF
cdr3_nt: TGTGCCAGCACCCTTCTCTCTGGAAACACCATATATTTT
clone_size: NA
j_call: TRBJ1-3
d_call: NA
v_call: TRBV12-3/TRBV12-4

cdr3_aa: CASSFKRGGSWGSYGTDTQYF
cdr3_nt: TGTGCCAGCAGTTTCAAGCGGGGGGGCAGTTGGGGCAGCTACGGCACAGATACGCAGTATTTT
clone_size: NA
j_call: TRBJ2-3
d_call: TRBD2
v_call: TRBV27

cdr3_aa: CASSQDSETEAFF
cdr3_nt: TGTGCCAGCAGCCAAGATTCTGAGACTGAAGCTTTCTTT
clone_size: NA
j_call: TRBJ1-1
d_call: NA
v_call: TRBV4-2

cdr3_aa: CASSLVLPSSLNSPLHF
cdr3_nt: TGTGCCAGCAGCTTAGTACTCCCGTCAAGCCTCAATTCACCCCTCCACTTT
clone_size: once
j_call: TRBJ1-6
d_call: NA
v_call: TRBV7-8

cdr3_aa: CASSVYEGYGYTF
cdr3_nt: TGTGCCAGCAGCGTTTACGAGGGCTATGGCTACACCTTC
clone_size: NA
j_call: TRBJ1-2
d_call: NA
v_call: TRBV9

cdr3_aa: CAISEGRGSHSGYTF
cdr3_nt: TGTGCCATCAGTGAAGGCAGGGGGTCCCATAGTGGCTACACCTTC
clone_size: NA
j_call: TRBJ1-2
d_call: TRBD1
v_call: TRBV10-3

cdr3_aa: CASSYSTGRMAYGYTF
cdr3_nt: TGTGCCAGCAGTTACTCGACAGGGAGAATGGCCTATGGCTACACCTTC
clone_size: NA
j_call: TRBJ1-2
d_call: TRBD1
v_call: TRBV6-5

cdr3_aa: CASSPIERSYEQYF
cdr3_nt: TGTGCCAGTAGCCCCATAGAGAGGTCCTACGAGCAGTACTTC
clone_size: NA
j_call: TRBJ2-7
d_call: NA
v_call: TRBV19

cdr3_aa: CASSYTSGGPERELFF
cdr3_nt: TGTGCCAGCTCGTATACTAGCGGGGGGCCCGAACGGGAGCTGTTTTTT
clone_size: NA
j_call: TRBJ2-2
d_call: TRBD2
v_call: TRBV18

cdr3_aa: CASSAQRTGNTIYF
cdr3_nt: TGTGCCAGCAGTGCCCAGCGGACTGGAAACACCATATATTTT
clone_size: few
j_call: TRBJ1-3
d_call: NA
v_call: TRBV6-6

cdr3_aa: CASSTLRAGAGETQYF
cdr3_nt: TGTGCCAGTAGTACCCTGCGGGCGGGGGCCGGAGAGACCCAGTACTTC
clone_size: NA
j_call: TRBJ2-5
d_call: NA
v_call: TRBV19

cdr3_aa: CASSQPDPWGTGNTIYF
cdr3_nt: TGTGCCAGCAGCCAACCTGACCCTTGGGGCACTGGAAACACCATATATTTT
clone_size: few
j_call: TRBJ1-3
d_call: NA
v_call: TRBV3-1/TRBV3-2

cdr3_aa: CASSPGIREEKLFF
cdr3_nt: TGTGCCAGCAGCCCAGGGATCCGGGAGGAAAAACTGTTTTTT
clone_size: NA
j_call: TRBJ1-4
d_call: NA
v_call: TRBV9

cdr3_aa: CASTGPGTEAFF
cdr3_nt: TGTGCCAGCACGGGTCCTGGGACTGAAGCTTTCTTT
clone_size: NA
j_call: TRBJ1-1
d_call: NA
v_call: TRBV5-4

cdr3_aa: CSVPGTSQFF
cdr3_nt: TGCAGCGTTCCAGGGACTAGTCAGTTCTTC
clone_size: few
j_call: TRBJ2-1
d_call: TRBD2
v_call: TRBV29-1

cdr3_aa: CASSQDRGGVRTIEAFF
cdr3_nt: TGTGCCAGCAGCCAAGATCGGGGTGGAGTCCGGACGATTGAAGCTTTCTTT
clone_size: NA
j_call: TRBJ1-1
d_call: NA
v_call: TRBV3-1/TRBV3-2

cdr3_aa: CASSIGDSTYEQYF
cdr3_nt: TGTGCCAGTAGTATAGGGGACAGCACGTACGAGCAGTACTTC
clone_size: NA
j_call: TRBJ2-7
d_call: TRBD1
v_call: TRBV19

cdr3_aa: CASSESTGQASGELFF
cdr3_nt: TGTGCCAGCAGTGAATCTACCGGACAGGCGTCGGGGGAGCTGTTTTTT
clone_size: few
j_call: TRBJ2-2
d_call: TRBD1
v_call: TRBV6-1

cdr3_aa: CASSPNRNTGELFF
cdr3_nt: TGTGCCAGCAGCCCGAACAGGAACACCGGGGAGCTGTTTTTT
clone_size: NA
j_call: TRBJ2-2
d_call: NA
v_call: TRBV3-1/TRBV3-2

cdr3_aa: CASSRAGALNTEAFF
cdr3_nt: TGTGCCAGCAGCAGGGCAGGGGCCCTGAACACTGAAGCTTTCTTT
clone_size: NA
j_call: TRBJ1-1
d_call: NA
v_call: TRBV6-2/TRBV6-3

cdr3_aa: CASSLDPVNTEAFF
cdr3_nt: TGTGCCAGCAGCTTAGATCCGGTGAACACTGAAGCTTTCTTT
clone_size: NA
j_call: TRBJ1-1
d_call: NA
v_call: TRBV11-3

cdr3_aa: CASSLRGSNTGELFF
cdr3_nt: TGTGCCAGCAGCTTAAGAGGGAGTAACACCGGGGAGCTGTTTTTT
clone_size: NA
j_call: TRBJ2-2
d_call: NA
v_call: TRBV7-3

cdr3_aa: CASSPSGAYEQYF
cdr3_nt: TGTGCCAGCAGTCCTAGCGGGGCCTACGAGCAGTACTTC
clone_size: NA
j_call: TRBJ2-7
d_call: TRBD2
v_call: TRBV12-3/TRBV12-4

cdr3_aa: CASSPFTDTQYF
cdr3_nt: TGTGCCAGCAGCCCCTTTACAGATACGCAGTATTTT
clone_size: many
j_call: TRBJ2-3
d_call: NA
v_call: TRBV14

cdr3_aa: CAWSAAADRRNYGYTF
cdr3_nt: TGTGCCTGGAGTGCCGCGGCCGACAGGCGAAACTATGGCTACACCTTC
clone_size: NA
j_call: TRBJ1-2
d_call: NA
v_call: TRBV30

cdr3_aa: CASSLRQGGLYNEQFF
cdr3_nt: TGTGCCAGCAGCCTCAGACAGGGAGGCCTATACAATGAGCAGTTCTTC
clone_size: NA
j_call: TRBJ2-1
d_call: NA
v_call: TRBV7-9

cdr3_aa: CASSQDPVSNQPQHF
cdr3_nt: TGTGCCAGCAGCCAAGATCCTGTTAGCAATCAGCCCCAGCATTTT
clone_size: NA
j_call: TRBJ1-5
d_call: NA
v_call: TRBV3-1/TRBV3-2

cdr3_aa: CASSKGTGILVNTEAFF
cdr3_nt: TGTGCCAGCAGCAAAGGGACAGGGATATTGGTGAACACTGAAGCTTTCTTT
clone_size: NA
j_call: TRBJ1-1
d_call: NA
v_call: TRBV21-1